Given below is one TCR beta chain in context. Its specific antigen is unknown. Per-nucleotide qualities are absent, and no much larger clonotype sits a single base away. The CDR3 spans 15 residues, from the cysteine through the phenylalanine. The read is trimmed to its CDR3 DNA, 45 bases read in frame from base 1. Per the germline V gene (reference sequence), PRHDT is the CDR1 and FYEKMQ is the CDR2. V is cut back by 3 bases and J by 3 bases, with 7 bases in the junction unmatched. The data stem from a study of CD8 T cells in Susac syndrome (dated by TCRdb to the late 2010s). Regarding the complete study: The study used repertoire sequencing to test whether antigen drove CD8+ T cell activation and differentiation in Susac syndrome. Points the paper makes about the study in general: The number of individuals in the TCR sequencing and HLA analysis was recognized as being relatively small.

RNA was extracted using the RNeasy kit, and about 0.45 to 1 microgram was reverse transcribed with random hexamers. The immunoSEQ multiplex PCR assay, covering 54 Vbeta and 13 Jbeta segments, was used to amplify TCR beta CDR3 regions. PCR amplification bias was corrected using a synthetic template baseline for primer optimization and computational correction. For the original study's pipeline: Reads were annotated to V, D and J genes per IMGT and analyzed with immunoSEQ Analyzer, keeping only productive sequences. Clonality was calculated as one minus the Shannon entropy normalized by log2 of the number of productive unique sequences. Public and private clones were assessed among the 100 most prevalent clones of each patient and control. Clones were defined as Susac-specific if absent from the healthy and MS cohorts, from some 1,000 published viral clones and from other ImmuneACCESS disease sequences. TCRdb reanalyzed the raw reads on its own, using fastp at Q25 for trimming and MiXCR for clone calling, and kept in-frame beta chains. Rows with a matching CDR3 protein are joined into one entry that keeps the most common DNA and genes. The V and J calls and clone size come from TCRdb's table, not from the authors' own analysis. This sample has about 140,000 distinct CDR3 sequences in its table, and 85% to 95% of those were observed once. Approximately 0.11% of the sample is in the top ten clones.

Peripheral blood CD8+ and CD4+ T cells from healthy donors, Susac syndrome patients and multiple sclerosis patients were profiled by high-throughput TCR beta sequencing. Multiple sclerosis controls were treatment-naive patients with stable or active relapsing-remitting disease fulfilling revised McDonald criteria. Bulk CD8+ and CD4+ T cells were purified magnetically by negative isolation, whereas CD8+ TEMRA cells were enriched by FACS. Blood was drawn into EDTA tubes, processed within 24 hours, and PBMCs were isolated by density gradient centrifugation. PBMCs intended for TCR sequencing were cryopreserved in liquid nitrogen and thawed later in a water bath at 37 degrees C. The sorted or isolated CD4+, CD8+ and CD8+ TEMRA cells reached a purity of at least 90%.

This TCR came from a human donor with multiple sclerosis. The sample consisted of CD4+ T cells from PBMCs. The V and J segments used are TRBV13 and TRBJ2-7; the central 8 bases match TRBD1. This receptor has the CDR3 CASSFQGARRYEQYF. The sequence in DNA is TGTGCCAGCAGCTTCCAGGGGGCGAGACGCTACGAGCAGTACTTC.